Below, one T cell receptor (beta chain) is given with its context. Its antigen remains unknown. The CDR3 extends over 12 amino acids. The V end was cut by 4 bases, the J end by 7 bases, with 11 bases between. The germline V gene encodes CDR1 SGHRS and CDR2 YFSETQ. Preparation of TCR beta libraries was done by quantitative 5'-RACE with molecular barcodes. Using its own MiXCR run on the 5' RACE reads, TCRdb lists one record per CDR3 protein. The sample shows about 500,000 distinct CDR3 sequences, about an eighth of them seen only once. The data stem from a study of CD8 T cells in ankylosing spondylitis. Points from the study as a whole: Reactive arthritis synovial fluid and blood were previously reported to contain some motif variants. Disease-associated clonotypes exhibited CD8+ identity and were relatively infrequent in peripheral blood. The study identified a TCR beta motif of roughly eight highly homologous variants that appeared characteristic of ankylosing spondylitis blood. Matched ankylosing spondylitis synovial fluid reportedly showed significant enrichment of disease-linked clones.

Sequenced sample: blood, either unsorted or a sorted T cell fraction (not recorded which). The chain recombines TRBV5-1 with TRBJ1-1; D is uncertain. The origin of this receptor is a male donor with ankylosing spondylitis. CDR3 loop: CASSTYRSEAFF. The CDR3 nucleotides read TGCGCCAGCAGCACCTACCGGAGTGAAGCTTTCTTT. The variable domain in full, completed from reference TRBV5-1 and TRBJ1-1, reads KAGVTQTPRYLIKTRGQQVTLSCSPISGHRSVSWYQQTPGQGLQFLFEYFSETQRNKGNFPGRFSGRQFSNSRSEMNVSTLELGDSALYLCASSTYRSEAFFGQGTRLTVV.